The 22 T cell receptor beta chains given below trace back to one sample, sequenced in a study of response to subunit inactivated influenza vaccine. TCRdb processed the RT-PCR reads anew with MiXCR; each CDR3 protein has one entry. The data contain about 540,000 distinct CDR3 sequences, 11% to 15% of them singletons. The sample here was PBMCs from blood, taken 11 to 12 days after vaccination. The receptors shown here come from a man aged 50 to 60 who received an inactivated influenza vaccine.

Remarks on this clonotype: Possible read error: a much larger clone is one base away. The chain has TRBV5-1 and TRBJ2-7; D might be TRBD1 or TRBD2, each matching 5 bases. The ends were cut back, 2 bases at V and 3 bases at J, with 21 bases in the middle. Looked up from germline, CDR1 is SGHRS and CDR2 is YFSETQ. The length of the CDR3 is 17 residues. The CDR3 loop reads CASSFSTGTYLYYEQYF. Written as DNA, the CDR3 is TGCGCCAGCAGCTTCTCTACGGGGACGTACCTCTACTACGAGCAGTACTTC.

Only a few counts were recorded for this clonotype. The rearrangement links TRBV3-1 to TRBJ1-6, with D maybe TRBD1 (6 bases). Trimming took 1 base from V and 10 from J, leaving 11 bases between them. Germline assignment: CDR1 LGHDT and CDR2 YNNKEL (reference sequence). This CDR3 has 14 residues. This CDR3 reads CASSQAGVRSPLHF. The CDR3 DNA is TGTGCCAGCAGCCAAGCAGGGGTTAGATCACCCCTCCACTTT. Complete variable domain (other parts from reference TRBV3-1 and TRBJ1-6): DTAVSQTPKYLVTQMGNDKSIKCEQNLGHDTMYWYKQDSKKFLKIMFSYNNKELIINETVPNRFSPKSPDKAHLNLHINSLELGDSAVYFCASSQAGVRSPLHFGNGTRLTVT.

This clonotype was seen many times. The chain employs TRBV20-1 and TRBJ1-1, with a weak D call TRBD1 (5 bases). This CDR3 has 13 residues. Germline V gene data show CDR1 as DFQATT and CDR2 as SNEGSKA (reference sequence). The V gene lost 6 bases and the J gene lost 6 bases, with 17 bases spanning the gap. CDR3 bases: TGCAGTGCCACTGACAGCCTTGGGGCTGAAGCTTTCTTT. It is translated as CSATDSLGAEAFF.

CDR3 amino acids: CASSYSLVYTEAFF. The DNA of the CDR3 is TGTGCCAGCAGTTACTCTCTGGTTTACACTGAAGCTTTCTTT. This chain joins TRBV6-5 and TRBJ1-1; D uncertain. Trimming removed 0 bases at V and 3 bases at J, with 8 bases between. CDR1 is MNHEY, CDR2 SVGAGI, per germline. This CDR3 is built from 14 residues.

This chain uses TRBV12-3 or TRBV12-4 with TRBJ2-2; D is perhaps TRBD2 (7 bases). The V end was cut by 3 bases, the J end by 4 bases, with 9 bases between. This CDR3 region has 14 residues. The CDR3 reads CASSFGGRTGELFF. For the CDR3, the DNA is TGTGCCAGCAGTTTCGGGGGGCGCACCGGGGAGCTGTTTTTT.

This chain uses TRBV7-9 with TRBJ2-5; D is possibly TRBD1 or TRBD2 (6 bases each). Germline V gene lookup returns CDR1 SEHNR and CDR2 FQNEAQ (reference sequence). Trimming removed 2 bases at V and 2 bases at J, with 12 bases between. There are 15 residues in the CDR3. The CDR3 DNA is TGTGCCAGCAGCTTATGGGGGGCAGAACAAGAGACCCAGTACTTC. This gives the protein CASSLWGAEQETQYF. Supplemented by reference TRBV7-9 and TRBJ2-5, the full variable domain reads DTGVSQNPRHKITKRGQNVTFRCDPISEHNRLYWYRQTLGQGPEFLTYFQNEAQLEKSRLLSDRFSAERPKGSFSTLEIQRTEQGDSAMYLCASSLWGAEQETQYFGPGTRLLVL.

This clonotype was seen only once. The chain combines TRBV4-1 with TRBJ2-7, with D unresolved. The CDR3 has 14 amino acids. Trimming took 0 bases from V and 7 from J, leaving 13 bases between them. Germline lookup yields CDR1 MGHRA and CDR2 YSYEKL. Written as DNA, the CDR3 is TGCGCCAGCAGCCAAGATCCACGTTTGGGAGAGCAGTACTTC. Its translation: CASSQDPRLGEQYF.

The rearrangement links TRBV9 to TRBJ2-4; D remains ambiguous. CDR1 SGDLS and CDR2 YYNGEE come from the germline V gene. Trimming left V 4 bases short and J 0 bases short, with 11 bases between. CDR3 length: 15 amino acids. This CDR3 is CASSPSTVAKNIQYF. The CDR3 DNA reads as TGTGCCAGCAGCCCTTCCACGGTAGCCAAAAACATTCAGTACTTC. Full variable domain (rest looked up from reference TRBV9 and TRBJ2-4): DSGVTQTPKHLITATGQRVTLRCSPRSGDLSVYWYQQSLDQGLQFLIQYYNGEERAKGNILERFSAQQFPDLHSELNLSSLELGDSALYFCASSPSTVAKNIQYFGAGTRLSVL.

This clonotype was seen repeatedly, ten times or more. The CDR3 sequence is CAISRLPAGQQNTGELFF. CDR3 DNA sequence: TGTGCCATCAGTCGGCTCCCGGCAGGCCAACAGAACACCGGGGAGCTGTTTTTT. This rearrangement joins TRBV10-3 to TRBJ2-2; no definite D call. In germline, CDR1 is ENHRY, CDR2 SYGVKD. This CDR3 has 18 residues. With 5 bases removed from V and 1 base from J, the gap between germline ends came to 20 bases.

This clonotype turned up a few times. The CDR3: CASSQDRGFSYNEQFF. For the CDR3, the DNA is TGCGCCAGCAGCCAAGACCGGGGTTTCTCCTACAATGAGCAGTTCTTC. The chain uses TRBV4-3 and TRBJ2-1; D might be TRBD2 (5 bases). The germline V and J ends were trimmed by 0 bases and 0 bases, with 9 bases remaining between them. From germline, CDR1 is LGHNA and CDR2 YSLEER. The CDR3 consists of 16 residues.

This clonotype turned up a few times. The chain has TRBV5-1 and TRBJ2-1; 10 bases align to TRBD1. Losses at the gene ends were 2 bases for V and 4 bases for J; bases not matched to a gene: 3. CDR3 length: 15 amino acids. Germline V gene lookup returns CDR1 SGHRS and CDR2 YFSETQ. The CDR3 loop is CASSFRDRGYNEQFF. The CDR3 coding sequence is TGCGCCAGCAGCTTCAGGGACAGGGGATACAATGAGCAGTTCTTC. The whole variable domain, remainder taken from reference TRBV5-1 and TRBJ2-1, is KAGVTQTPRYLIKTRGQQVTLSCSPISGHRSVSWYQQTPGQGLQFLFEYFSETQRNKGNFPGRFSGRQFSNSRSEMNVSTLELGDSALYLCASSFRDRGYNEQFFGPGTRLTVL.

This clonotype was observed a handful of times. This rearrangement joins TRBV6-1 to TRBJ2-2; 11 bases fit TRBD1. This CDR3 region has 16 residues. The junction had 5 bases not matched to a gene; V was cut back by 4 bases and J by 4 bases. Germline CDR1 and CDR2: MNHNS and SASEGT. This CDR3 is CASSAKDRGLTGELFF. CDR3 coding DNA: TGTGCCAGCAGTGCGAAGGACAGGGGGCTCACCGGGGAGCTGTTTTTT.

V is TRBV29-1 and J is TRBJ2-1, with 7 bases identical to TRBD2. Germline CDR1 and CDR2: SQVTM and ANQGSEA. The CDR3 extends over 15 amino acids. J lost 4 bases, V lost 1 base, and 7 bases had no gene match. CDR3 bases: TGCAGCGTTGAAGGACCGGGGGGAAGATACAATGAGCAGTTCTTC. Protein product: CSVEGPGGRYNEQFF.

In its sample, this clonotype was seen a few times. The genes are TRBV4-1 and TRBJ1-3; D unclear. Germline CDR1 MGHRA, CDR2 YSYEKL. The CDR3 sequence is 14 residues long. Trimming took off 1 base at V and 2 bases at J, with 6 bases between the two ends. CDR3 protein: CASSQVTAGNTIYF. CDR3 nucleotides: TGCGCCAGCAGCCAAGTGACGGCTGGAAACACCATATATTTT.

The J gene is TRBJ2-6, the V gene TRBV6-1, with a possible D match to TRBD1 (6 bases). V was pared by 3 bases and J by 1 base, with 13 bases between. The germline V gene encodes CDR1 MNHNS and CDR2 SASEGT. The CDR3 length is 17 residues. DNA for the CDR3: TGTGCCAGCAGTGAGGGACAAGGCTTTTCTGGGGCCAACGTCCTGACTTTC. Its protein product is CASSEGQGFSGANVLTF.

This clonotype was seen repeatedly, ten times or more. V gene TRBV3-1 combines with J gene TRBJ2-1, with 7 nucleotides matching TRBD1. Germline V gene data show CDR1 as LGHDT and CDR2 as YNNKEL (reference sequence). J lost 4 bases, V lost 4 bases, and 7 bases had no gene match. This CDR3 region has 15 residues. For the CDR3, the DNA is TGTGCCAGCAGCCGAACGACAGGGTCTTACAATGAGCAGTTCTTC. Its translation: CASSRTTGSYNEQFF.

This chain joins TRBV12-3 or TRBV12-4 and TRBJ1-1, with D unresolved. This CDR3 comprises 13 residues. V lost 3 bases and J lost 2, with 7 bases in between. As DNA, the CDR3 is TGTGCCAGCAGTTTCTCCGATAACACTGAAGCTTTCTTT. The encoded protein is CASSFSDNTEAFF.

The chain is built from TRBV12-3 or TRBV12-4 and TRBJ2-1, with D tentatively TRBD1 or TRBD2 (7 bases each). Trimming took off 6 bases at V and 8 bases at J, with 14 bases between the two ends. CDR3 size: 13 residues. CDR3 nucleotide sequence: TGTGCCAGCAGACAGACAGGGAGGGATGAGCAGTTCTTC. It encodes CASRQTGRDEQFF.

The CDR3 sequence: CASSPLGTGIGELFF. CDR3 bases: TGTGCCAGCTCACCACTCGGGACAGGGATCGGGGAGCTGTTTTTT. The genes are TRBV18 and TRBJ2-2, with 9 bases lining up with TRBD1. Germline CDR1 reads KGHSH; CDR2 reads LQKENI. This CDR3 comprises 15 residues. V shed 1 base and J 7 bases; nucleotides not matched to a gene: 4.

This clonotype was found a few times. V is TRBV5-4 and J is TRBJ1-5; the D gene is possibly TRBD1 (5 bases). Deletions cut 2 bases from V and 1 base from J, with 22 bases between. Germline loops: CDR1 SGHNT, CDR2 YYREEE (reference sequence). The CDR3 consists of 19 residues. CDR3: CASSFGGSGLLGSNQPQHF. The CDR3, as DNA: TGTGCCAGCAGCTTCGGAGGATCAGGGTTGTTGGGAAGCAATCAGCCCCAGCATTTT.

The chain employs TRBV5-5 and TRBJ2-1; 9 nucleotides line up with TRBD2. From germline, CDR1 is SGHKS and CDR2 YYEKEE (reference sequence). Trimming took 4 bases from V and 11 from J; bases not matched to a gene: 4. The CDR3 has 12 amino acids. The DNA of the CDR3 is TGTGCCAGCAGCGTCCTAGCGGGGAAGCAGTTCTTC. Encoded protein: CASSVLAGKQFF.

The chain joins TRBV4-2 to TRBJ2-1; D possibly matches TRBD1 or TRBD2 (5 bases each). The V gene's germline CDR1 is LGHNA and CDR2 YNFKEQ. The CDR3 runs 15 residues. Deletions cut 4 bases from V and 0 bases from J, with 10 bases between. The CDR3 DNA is TGTGCCAGCAGCCGGGACCAGAGCTCCTACAATGAGCAGTTCTTC. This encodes CASSRDQSSYNEQFF.